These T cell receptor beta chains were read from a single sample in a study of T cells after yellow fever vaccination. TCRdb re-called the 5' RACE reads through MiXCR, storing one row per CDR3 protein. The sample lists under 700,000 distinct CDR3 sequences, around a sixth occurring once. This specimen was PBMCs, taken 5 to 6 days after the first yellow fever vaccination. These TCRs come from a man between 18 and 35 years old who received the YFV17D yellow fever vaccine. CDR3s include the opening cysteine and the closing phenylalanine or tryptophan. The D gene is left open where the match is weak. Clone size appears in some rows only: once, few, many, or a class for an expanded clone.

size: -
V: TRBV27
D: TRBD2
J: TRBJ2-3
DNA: TGTGCCAGCAGTACCCACCCTAGCGGGGGCCCAGATACGCAGTATTTT
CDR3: CASSTHPSGGPDTQYF

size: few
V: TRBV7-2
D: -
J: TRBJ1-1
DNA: TGTGCCAGCAGCTTAGACCCGGGGGGGGGCACTGAAGCTTTCTTT
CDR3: CASSLDPGGGTEAFF

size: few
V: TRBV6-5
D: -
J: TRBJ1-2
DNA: TGTGCCAGCAGTTACTCAAACCTCCCCGTGTATGGCTACACCTTC
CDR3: CASSYSNLPVYGYTF

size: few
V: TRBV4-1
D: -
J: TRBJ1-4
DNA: TGCGCCAGCAGCCAAGATCCAGGTGATAATGAAAAACTGTTTTTT
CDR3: CASSQDPGDNEKLFF

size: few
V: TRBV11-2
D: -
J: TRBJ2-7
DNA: TGTGCCAGCAGAACGGCTGTTGGGGCGCCCTACGAGCAGTACTTC
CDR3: CASRTAVGAPYEQYF

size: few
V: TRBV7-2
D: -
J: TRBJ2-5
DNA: TGTGCCAGCACTCCGAGTGGAGAGACCCAGTACTTC
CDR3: CASTPSGETQYF

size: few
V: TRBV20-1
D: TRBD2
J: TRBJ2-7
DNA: TGCAGTGCCGGCAGGCTAGCGGAGACCTACGAGCAGTACTTC
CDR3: CSAGRLAETYEQYF

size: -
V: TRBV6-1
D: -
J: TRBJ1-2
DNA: TGTGCCAGCAGTGAAGTCAGTGATTTGGGGTATGGCTACACCTTC
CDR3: CASSEVSDLGYGYTF

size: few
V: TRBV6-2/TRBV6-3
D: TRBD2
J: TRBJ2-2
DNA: TGTGCCAGCAACTCAGCGGGGGGGCCCACCGGGGAGCTGTTTTTT
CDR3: CASNSAGGPTGELFF

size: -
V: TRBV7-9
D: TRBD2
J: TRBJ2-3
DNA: TGTGCCAGCACGCCTCCCGGGACTAGTGGATGGGAGGCGCAGTATTTT
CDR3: CASTPPGTSGWEAQYF

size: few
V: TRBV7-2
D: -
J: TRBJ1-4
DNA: TGTGCCAGCAGCAAGGGGGGAAATGAAAAACTGTTTTTT
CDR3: CASSKGGNEKLFF

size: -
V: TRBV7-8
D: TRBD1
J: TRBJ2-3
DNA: TGTGCCAGCAGCTCTGGGACAGGGCTGTCCACAAATACGCAGTATTTT
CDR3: CASSSGTGLSTNTQYF

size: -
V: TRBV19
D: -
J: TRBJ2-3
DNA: TGTGCCAGTAGTATTGCGGCAGGACGGGGGGCCACAGATACGCAGTATTTT
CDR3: CASSIAAGRGATDTQYF

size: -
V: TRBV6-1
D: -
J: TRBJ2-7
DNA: TGTGCCAGCAGCGATGACAGGAGCTCCTACGAGCAGTACTTC
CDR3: CASSDDRSSYEQYF

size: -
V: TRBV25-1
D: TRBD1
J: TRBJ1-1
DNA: TGTGCCAGCAGCCGACAGGGGGCCGGGGCCACTGAAGCTTTCTTT
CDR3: CASSRQGAGATEAFF

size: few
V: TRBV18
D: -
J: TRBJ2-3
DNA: TGTGCCAGCTCACCTAACGCAGATACGCAGTATTTT
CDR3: CASSPNADTQYF

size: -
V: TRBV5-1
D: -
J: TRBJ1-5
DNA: TGCGCCAGCAGCTTGGGACAGGCCGAAAATCAGCCCCAGCATTTT
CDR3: CASSLGQAENQPQHF

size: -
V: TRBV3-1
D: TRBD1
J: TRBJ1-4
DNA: TGTGCCAGCAGCCCGGGACAGGGAGAAAAACTGTTTTTT
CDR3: CASSPGQGEKLFF

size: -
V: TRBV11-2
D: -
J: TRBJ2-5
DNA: TGTGCCAGCAGCTTAATCTTAAAGACCCAGTACTTC
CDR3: CASSLILKTQYF

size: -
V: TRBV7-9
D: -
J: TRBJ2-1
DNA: TGTGCCAGCAGCCAACAGGGTACGGACAATGAGCAGTTCTTC
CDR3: CASSQQGTDNEQFF

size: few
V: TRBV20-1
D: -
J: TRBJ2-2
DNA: TGCAGTGCTAGTTACGTCATCGGCACCGGGGAGCTGTTTTTT
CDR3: CSASYVIGTGELFF

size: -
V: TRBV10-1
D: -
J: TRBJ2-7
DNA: TGCGCCAGCAGTGGTCCGGGCGCGCACGAGCAGTACTTC
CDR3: CASSGPGAHEQYF

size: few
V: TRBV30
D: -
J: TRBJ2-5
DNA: TGTGCCTGGAGTGCCGGACAGAGAGAGACCCAGTACTTC
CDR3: CAWSAGQRETQYF

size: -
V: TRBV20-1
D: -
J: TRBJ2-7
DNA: TGCAGTGCTAAGGTGACCTCCTACGAGCAGTACTTC
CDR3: CSAKVTSYEQYF

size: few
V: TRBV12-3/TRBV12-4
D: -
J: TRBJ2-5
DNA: TGTGCCAGCAGTTTGATCGGCAGGACCAGGTACCAAGAGACCCAGTACTTC
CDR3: CASSLIGRTRYQETQYF

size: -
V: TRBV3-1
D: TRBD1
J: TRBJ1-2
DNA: TGTGCCAGCAGCCAAGGGACAGGGAGTCCCTATGGCTACACCTTC
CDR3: CASSQGTGSPYGYTF

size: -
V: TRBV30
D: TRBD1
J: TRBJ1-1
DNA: TGTGCCTGGAGTGGCCAGGGGGCCGCAAACACTGAAGCTTTCTTT
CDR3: CAWSGQGAANTEAFF

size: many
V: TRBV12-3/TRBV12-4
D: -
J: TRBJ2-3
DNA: TGTGCCAGCAGTTTAGCGCTGGATGGGGTAACAGATACGCAGTATTTT
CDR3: CASSLALDGVTDTQYF

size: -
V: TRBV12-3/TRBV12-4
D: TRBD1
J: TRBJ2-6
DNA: TGTGCCAGCAGTCAACAGGGGGCGAGGAGGGGGGCCAACGTCCTGACTTTC
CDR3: CASSQQGARRGANVLTF

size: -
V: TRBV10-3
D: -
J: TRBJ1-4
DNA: TGTGCCATCAGTGAGGGGGAAACCGCAACTAATGAAAAACTGTTTTTT
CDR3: CAISEGETATNEKLFF

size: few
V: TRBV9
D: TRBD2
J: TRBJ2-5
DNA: TGTGCCAGTTCCTTCACCGGGACTAGTGGGGGGACCCAGTACTTC
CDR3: CASSFTGTSGGTQYF

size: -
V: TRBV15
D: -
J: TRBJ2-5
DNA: TGTGCCACCAGCAGGACACCGCGAGACTACCTCAAAGAGACCCAGTACTTC
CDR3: CATSRTPRDYLKETQYF

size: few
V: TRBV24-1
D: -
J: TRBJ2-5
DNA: TGTGCCACCAGTGATTCGCGTCAAGAGACCCAGTACTTC
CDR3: CATSDSRQETQYF

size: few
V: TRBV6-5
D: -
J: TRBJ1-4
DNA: TGTGCCAGCAGTTACAGGTCTAATGAAAAACTGTTTTTT
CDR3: CASSYRSNEKLFF

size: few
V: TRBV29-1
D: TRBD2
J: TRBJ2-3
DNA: TGCAGCGTTGAAGAGTGGGGTAGCGGGGATACGCAGTATTTT
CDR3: CSVEEWGSGDTQYF

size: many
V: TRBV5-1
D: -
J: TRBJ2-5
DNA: TGCGCCAGCAGCCTCTTTCCGGGCTCCCAAGAGACCCAGTACTTC
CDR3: CASSLFPGSQETQYF

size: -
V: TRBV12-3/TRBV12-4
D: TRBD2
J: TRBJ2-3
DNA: TGTGCCAGCAGTTTCCTAGCGGGGCACACAGATACGCAGTATTTT
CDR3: CASSFLAGHTDTQYF

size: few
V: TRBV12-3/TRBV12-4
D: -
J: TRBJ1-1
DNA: TGTGCCAGCAGAGTAGGACTTGAAGCTTTCTTT
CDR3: CASRVGLEAFF

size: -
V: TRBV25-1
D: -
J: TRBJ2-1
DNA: TGTGCCAGCAGTGAAAACGAGGGCGACAGGTCAATTGAGCAGTTCTTC
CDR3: CASSENEGDRSIEQFF

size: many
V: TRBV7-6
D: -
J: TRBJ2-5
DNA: TGTGCCAGCAGCTTACAGGGAGAGACCCAGTACTTC
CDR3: CASSLQGETQYF

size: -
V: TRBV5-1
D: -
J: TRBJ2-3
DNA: TGCGCCAGCAGCTTCTCGACAGGTTCGGATACGCAGTATTTT
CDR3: CASSFSTGSDTQYF

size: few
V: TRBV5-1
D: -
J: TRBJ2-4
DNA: TGCGCCAGCAGCTTAGAGGGGCTGAAAGGGGACATTCAGTACTTC
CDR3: CASSLEGLKGDIQYF

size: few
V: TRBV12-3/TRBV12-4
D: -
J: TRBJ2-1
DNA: TGTGCCAGCGGGAACTCGTATGAGCAGTTCTTC
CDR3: CASGNSYEQFF

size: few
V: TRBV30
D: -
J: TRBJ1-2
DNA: TGTGCCTGGAGTGAGGGTGGCAGGGGTGGCTACACCTTC
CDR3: CAWSEGGRGGYTF

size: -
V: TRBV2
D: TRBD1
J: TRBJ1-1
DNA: TGTGCCAGCAGTGAAGGGACAGGGGGCACTGAAGCTTTCTTT
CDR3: CASSEGTGGTEAFF

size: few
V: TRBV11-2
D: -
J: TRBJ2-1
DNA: TGTGCCAGCAGCTTAGATCAGGGGGGTCACAATGAGCAGTTCTTC
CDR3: CASSLDQGGHNEQFF

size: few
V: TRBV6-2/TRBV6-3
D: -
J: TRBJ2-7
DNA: TGTGCCAGCAGTTACGAATGGTCCTACGAGCAGTACTTC
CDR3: CASSYEWSYEQYF

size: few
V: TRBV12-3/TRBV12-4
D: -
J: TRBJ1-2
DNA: TGTGCCAGCAGTTTTCAGGGCCGGGGCTACACCTTC
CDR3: CASSFQGRGYTF